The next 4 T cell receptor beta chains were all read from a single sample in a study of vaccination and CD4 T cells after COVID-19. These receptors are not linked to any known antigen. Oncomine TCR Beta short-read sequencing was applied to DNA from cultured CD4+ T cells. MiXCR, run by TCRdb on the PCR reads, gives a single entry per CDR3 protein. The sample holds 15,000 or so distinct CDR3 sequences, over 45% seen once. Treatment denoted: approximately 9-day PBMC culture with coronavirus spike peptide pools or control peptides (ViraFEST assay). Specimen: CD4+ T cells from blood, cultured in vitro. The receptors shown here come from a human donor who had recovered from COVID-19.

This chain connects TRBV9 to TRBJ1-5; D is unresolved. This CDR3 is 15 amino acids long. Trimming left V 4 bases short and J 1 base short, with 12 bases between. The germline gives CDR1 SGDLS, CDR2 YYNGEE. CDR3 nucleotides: TGTGCCAGCAGCCGTGGACCATGGAGCAATCAGCCCCAGCATTTT. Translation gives CASSRGPWSNQPQHF.

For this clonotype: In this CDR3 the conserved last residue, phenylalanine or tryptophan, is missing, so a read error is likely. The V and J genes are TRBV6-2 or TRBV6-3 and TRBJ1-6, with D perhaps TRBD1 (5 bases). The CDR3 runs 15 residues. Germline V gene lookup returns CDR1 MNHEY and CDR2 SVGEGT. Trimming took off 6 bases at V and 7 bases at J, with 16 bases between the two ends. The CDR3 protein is CASRIRDGINSPLHL. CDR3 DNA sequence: TGTGCCAGCAGAATCCGGGACGGGATAAATTCACCCCTCCACTTA.

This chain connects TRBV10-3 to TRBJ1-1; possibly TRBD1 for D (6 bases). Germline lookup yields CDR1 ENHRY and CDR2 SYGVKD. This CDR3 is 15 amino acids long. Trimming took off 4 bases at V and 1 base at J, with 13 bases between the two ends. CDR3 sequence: CAISVTPGQNTEAFF. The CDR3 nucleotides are TGTGCCATCAGTGTTACACCGGGACAGAACACTGAAGCTTTCTTT.

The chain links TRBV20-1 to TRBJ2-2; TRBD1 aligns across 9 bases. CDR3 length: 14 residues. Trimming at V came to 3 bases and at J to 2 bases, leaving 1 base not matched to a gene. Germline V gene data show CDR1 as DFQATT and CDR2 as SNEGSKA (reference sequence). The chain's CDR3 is CSARTGGNTGELFF. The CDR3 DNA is TGCAGTGCTAGGACAGGGGGAAACACCGGGGAGCTGTTTTTT.